These 27 T cell receptor beta chains share one sample of origin, sequenced in a study of T cells in localized non-small cell lung cancer. The repertoire was sequenced with immunoSEQ multiplex PCR; TCRdb's copy has only in-frame clones and lacks some. The table lists 2,500 to 3,500 clones, over 20% of them singletons. Sample: normal lung tissue next to the tumor, taken before any cancer treatment. The origin of the receptors is a male donor at least 60 years old with stage II lung adenocarcinoma.

The chain uses TRBV18 and TRBJ2-3; D is undetermined. The V end was cut by 4 bases, the J end by 0 bases, with 14 bases between. The CDR3 covers 16 residues. Germline V lookup: CDR1 KGHSH, CDR2 LQKENI. The CDR3 region is CASSRKQSDSTDTQYF. CDR3 nucleotides: TGTGCCAGCTCACGGAAACAGTCAGATAGCACAGATACGCAGTATTTT.

This clone was seen a few times. CDR3 nucleotide sequence: TGTGCCAGCAGTGCGAGCGGCCCCCGCACAGATACGCAGTATTTT. As protein: CASSASGPRTDTQYF. This rearrangement joins TRBV25-1 to TRBJ2-3, with D maybe TRBD2 (5 bases). The CDR3 contains 15 residues. Deletions cut 4 bases from V and 1 base from J, with 12 bases between. CDR1 and CDR2 from the germline V gene are MGHDK and SYGVNS.

Remarks on this clone: The junction differs from germline at one of its ends, possibly a read error. The chain uses TRBV6-8 and TRBJ1-1; D might be TRBD1 (5 bases). Germline V gene data show CDR1 as MNHGY and CDR2 as SAAAGT. The CDR3 sequence is 14 residues long. CDR3 residues: CAISTVPGDTEAFF. The CDR3 nucleotides are TGTGCCATCAGTACGGTTCCGGGGGACACTGAAGCTTTCTTT.

The chain is built from TRBV19 and TRBJ1-6; a weak D match, TRBD1 (6 bases). Between the trimmed V and J ends, which lost 7 bases and 6 bases, there was a span of 19 bases. The CDR3 has 16 amino acids. Germline CDR1 LNHDA, CDR2 SQIVND (reference sequence). The CDR3 protein is CASNPRSGVGNSPLHF. The CDR3 DNA reads as TGTGCCAGTAATCCGAGGTCAGGGGTAGGTAATTCACCCCTCCACTTT.

The chain's CDR3 is CASSLGQSTEAFF. CDR3 DNA: TGTGCCAGCAGCTTAGGACAGAGCACTGAAGCTTTCTTT. The chain couples TRBV7-2 to TRBJ1-1, with a weak D call TRBD1 (5 bases). The CDR3 runs 13 residues. Trimming stripped 1 base from V and 4 bases from J, with 7 bases between. Germline CDR1 reads SGHTA; CDR2 reads FQGNSA.

This clone has just a few counts. The chain employs TRBV11-3 and TRBJ2-7, with D possibly matching TRBD1 (5 bases). V lost 2 bases to trimming and J lost 0 bases, with 11 bases between them. Germline-derived CDR1 and CDR2 are SGHNT and YENEEA. This CDR3 has 15 amino acids. In nucleotides, the CDR3 is TGTGCCAGCAGCTTATTGGGGCGTAGCTCCTACGAGCAGTACTTC. This sequence encodes CASSLLGRSSYEQYF.

The V and J genes are TRBV19 and TRBJ1-2, with 7 bases lining up with TRBD1. CDR3 length: 12 residues. CDR1 is LNHDA and CDR2 is SQIVND in the germline V gene (reference sequence). The V and J ends lost 7 bases and 10 bases, in that order; junction bases with no gene match: 9. This CDR3 reads CASTPRGQFYTF. DNA for the CDR3: TGTGCCAGTACCCCTAGGGGACAGTTCTACACCTTC.

A few counts support this clone. The chain is built from TRBV6-8 and TRBJ1-5; no clear D gene. Germline-derived CDR1 and CDR2 are MNHGY and SAAAGT. The V end lost 8 bases, the J end lost 0 bases, and 14 bases lay between the germline ends. The CDR3 runs 15 residues. CDR3 sequence: CASRTTLYSNQPQHF. The CDR3 bases are TGTGCCAGCCGAACGACGCTTTATAGCAATCAGCCCCAGCATTTT.

The CDR3 here is CASSYSIPGLRSYEQYF. The DNA of the CDR3 is TGTGCCAGCAGTTACTCGATTCCGGGACTCCGCTCCTACGAGCAGTACTTC. V usage is TRBV6-8 and J usage is TRBJ2-7; perhaps TRBD2 as D (6 bases). Germline CDR1 is MNHGY and CDR2 is SAAAGT. The CDR3 is 17 residues long. V was clipped by 0 bases and J by 0 bases, with 15 bases between them.

This rearrangement joins TRBV19 to TRBJ1-1; 8 bases agree with TRBD1. The ends lost 3 bases at V and 4 bases at J; junction bases unmatched: 4. This CDR3 comprises 14 residues. Germline CDR1 is LNHDA and CDR2 is SQIVND (reference sequence). The CDR3 bases are TGTGCCAGTAGTATCGAAACAGGGGGCACTGAAGCTTTCTTT. Translated, it gives CASSIETGGTEAFF. Looking up the rest from reference TRBV19 and TRBJ1-1 gives the full variable domain: DGGITQSPKYLFRKEGQNVTLSCEQNLNHDAMYWYRQDPGQGLRLIYYSQIVNDFQKGDIAEGYSVSREKKESFPLTVTSAQKNPTAFYLCASSIETGGTEAFFGQGTRLTVV.

This chain connects TRBV11-3 to TRBJ2-5; TRBD1 is a possible D gene (7 bases). Trimming took off 1 base at V and 5 bases at J, with 11 bases between the two ends. Germline CDR1 is SGHNT and CDR2 is YENEEA. The CDR3 totals 14 residues. The CDR3 nucleotides are TGTGCCAGCAGCTTAGGCCCAGGGGGGGAGACCCAGTACTTC. It specifies CASSLGPGGETQYF.

This rearrangement joins TRBV11-3 to TRBJ1-3; D not resolved. This CDR3 has 16 residues. Germline CDR1 is SGHNT and CDR2 is YENEEA. V was pared by 2 bases and J by 0 bases, with 11 bases between. CDR3 nucleotides: TGTGCCAGCAGCTTACGTTCCGTTCTCTCTGGAAACACCATATATTTT. Residues: CASSLRSVLSGNTIYF. Drawing the rest from reference TRBV11-3 and TRBJ1-3, the complete variable domain is EAGVVQSPRYKIIEKKQPVAFWCNPISGHNTLYWYLQNLGQGPELLIRYENEEAVDDSQLPKDRFSAERLKGVDSTLKIQPAELGDSAVYLCASSLRSVLSGNTIYFGEGSWLTVV.

The CDR3 DNA sequence: TGTGCCAGCAGAGCGGGAGGGCGGAGTGAGCAGTTCTTC. Translation: CASRAGGRSEQFF. V usage is TRBV28 and J usage is TRBJ2-1, with TRBD2 identical over 10 bases. Losses at the gene ends were 6 bases for V and 9 bases for J; bases not matched to a gene: 5. Germline CDR1 is MDHEN and CDR2 is SYDVKM. The CDR3 length is 13 residues. Together with reference TRBV28 and TRBJ2-1, the CDR3 gives the full variable domain: DVKVTQSSRYLVKRTGEKVFLECVQDMDHENMFWYRQDPGLGLRLIYFSYDVKMKEKGDIPEGYSVSREKKERFSLILESASTNQTSMYLCASRAGGRSEQFFGPGTRLTVL.

This clone was recorded a few times. The chain combines TRBV11-3 with TRBJ2-5, with a possible D match to TRBD1 (7 bases). The germline gives CDR1 SGHNT, CDR2 YENEEA. This CDR3 is built from 14 residues. Trimming pared 5 bases from V and 1 base from J, leaving 11 bases between. CDR3 bases: TGTGCCAGCAGCGCGGGACAGTTCCAAGAGACCCAGTACTTC. It yields the protein CASSAGQFQETQYF. Supplemented by reference TRBV11-3 and TRBJ2-5, the full variable domain reads EAGVVQSPRYKIIEKKQPVAFWCNPISGHNTLYWYLQNLGQGPELLIRYENEEAVDDSQLPKDRFSAERLKGVDSTLKIQPAELGDSAVYLCASSAGQFQETQYFGPGTRLLVL.

The chain uses TRBV6-8 and TRBJ2-6, with no clear D. The V and J ends lost 8 bases and 4 bases respectively, with 9 bases between them. CDR3 length: 13 amino acids. Germline assignment: CDR1 MNHGY and CDR2 SAAAGT. The CDR3 DNA is TGTGCCAGCGCCCAGGCCGGGGCCAACGTCCTGACTTTC. This encodes CASAQAGANVLTF.

The chain couples TRBV30 to TRBJ2-1; TRBD2 might be the D (6 bases). In germline, CDR1 is GTSNPN, CDR2 SVGIG (reference sequence). Trimming took off 1 base at V and 15 bases at J, with 16 bases between the two ends. This CDR3 is 12 amino acids long. CDR3 coding DNA: TGTGCCTGGAGTGCGCCGGGACTCCGCCCGTTCTTC. Its translation: CAWSAPGLRPFF.

The chain links TRBV6-8 to TRBJ1-2; D ambiguous. This CDR3 spans 17 amino acids. Germline values: CDR1 MNHGY, CDR2 SAAAGT. With 0 bases removed from V and 0 bases from J, the gap between germline ends came to 14 bases. The CDR3 loop is CASSYSQAGQSNYGYTF. CDR3 DNA: TGTGCCAGCAGTTACTCTCAGGCAGGCCAATCTAACTATGGCTACACCTTC.

This clone has a handful of counts. The chain joins TRBV9 to TRBJ2-5; TRBD1 agrees at 7 bases. The V gene's germline CDR1 is SGDLS and CDR2 YYNGEE. CDR3 length: 14 residues. The trim removed 5 bases at V and 5 bases at J, leaving 9 bases unmatched. As DNA, the CDR3 is TGTGCCAGCAGACATGACAGGGTAGCGGAGACCCAGTACTTC. Translation gives CASRHDRVAETQYF.

This clone is large by share. This chain joins TRBV11-3 and TRBJ1-2; D call uncertain. V was pared by 2 bases and J by 6 bases, with 13 bases between. The CDR3 spans 14 residues. Germline CDR1 and CDR2: SGHNT and YENEEA. CDR3 sequence (DNA): TGTGCCAGCAGCTTAAGGTCGCCGGCGAATGGCTACACCTTC. It encodes CASSLRSPANGYTF.

This clone was found a few times. This sequence joins TRBV7-6 and TRBJ2-5, with 13 bases matching TRBD2. With V trimmed by 3 bases and J by 4 bases, 5 bases remained unmatched. The CDR3 length is 16 residues. CDR1 SGHVS and CDR2 FNYEAQ come from the germline V gene. The CDR3 spells CASSLGLAGYRETQYF. DNA of the CDR3: TGTGCCAGCAGCTTGGGACTAGCGGGATACCGAGAGACCCAGTACTTC. Using reference TRBV7-6 and TRBJ2-5 for the parts outside the CDR3, the full variable domain is GAGVSQSPRYKVTKRGQDVALRCDPISGHVSLYWYRQALGQGPEFLTYFNYEAQQDKSGLPNDRFSAERPEGSISTLTIQRTEQRDSAMYRCASSLGLAGYRETQYFGPGTRLLVL.

This chain links TRBV29-1 with TRBJ2-7; TRBD1 or TRBD2 may be the D gene (5 bases each). Germline loops: CDR1 SQVTM, CDR2 ANQGSEA. The V gene lost 3 bases and the J gene lost 3 bases, with 12 bases spanning the gap. CDR3 length: 13 amino acids. CDR3 nucleotide sequence: TGCAGCGTTGAGGGAGAGGGGCGCTACGAGCAGTACTTC. Protein product: CSVEGEGRYEQYF.

Judged by abundance, this clone is medium-sized (0.01 to 0.1%). The chain has TRBV11-3 and TRBJ2-1; 14 bases line up with TRBD2. Germline V CDR1 and CDR2: SGHNT, YENEEA. With 3 bases clipped from V and 7 bases from J, the junction kept 5 bases outside the gene matches. This CDR3 region has 16 residues. CDR3 sequence: CASSLTSGRAGNEQFF. CDR3 DNA: TGTGCCAGCAGCTTGACTAGCGGGAGGGCGGGGAATGAGCAGTTCTTC.

This clone was seen a few times. This chain uses TRBV11-3 with TRBJ1-4; the match to TRBD1 covers 7 bases. The V segment lost 5 bases and the J segment 5 bases; nucleotides outside the gene matches: 11. CDR3 size: 16 residues. CDR1 and CDR2 (germline): SGHNT, YENEEA. The CDR3 DNA sequence: TGTGCCAGCAGCAGGGACAGCGGCCTGAAGAATGAAAAACTGTTTTTT. This sequence encodes CASSRDSGLKNEKLFF.

The chain joins TRBV29-1 to TRBJ2-2, with 8 bases lining up with TRBD2. The junction had 3 bases not matched to a gene; V was cut back by 1 base and J by 8 bases. CDR1 and CDR2 (germline): SQVTM, ANQGSEA. The CDR3 has 13 residues. The CDR3 sequence: CSVEAREGGELFF. The CDR3, as DNA: TGCAGCGTTGAAGCCCGGGAGGGAGGGGAGCTGTTTTTT.

V and J are TRBV9 and TRBJ2-5; TRBD1 or TRBD2 may be the D gene (7 bases each). Germline-derived CDR1 and CDR2 are SGDLS and YYNGEE. The CDR3 has 16 amino acids. Trimming removed 5 bases at V and 2 bases at J, with 19 bases between. The CDR3: CASSDRAGDSQETQYF. The CDR3 DNA reads TGTGCCAGCAGTGATCGGGCGGGGGACAGTCAAGAGACCCAGTACTTC.

By proportion, this clone is medium-sized. V gene TRBV9 combines with J gene TRBJ2-3; D is undetermined. The CDR3 loop spans 14 amino acids. Germline V CDR1 and CDR2: SGDLS, YYNGEE. V gave up 0 bases and J gave up 1 base, with 6 bases separating them. The CDR3 sequence is CASSVEQRTDTQYF. DNA of the CDR3: TGTGCCAGCAGCGTAGAACAGCGCACAGATACGCAGTATTTT. The whole variable domain, filled in from reference TRBV9 and TRBJ2-3, reads DSGVTQTPKHLITATGQRVTLRCSPRSGDLSVYWYQQSLDQGLQFLIQYYNGEERAKGNILERFSAQQFPDLHSELNLSSLELGDSALYFCASSVEQRTDTQYFGPGTRLTVL.

This clone is medium-sized in the sample. The chain combines TRBV6-8 with TRBJ2-7, with 9 bases matching TRBD1. V was clipped by 6 bases and J by 6 bases; unmatched bases: 18. Germline V gene data show CDR1 as MNHGY and CDR2 as SAAAGT. The CDR3 is 17 amino acids. The CDR3 loop reads CASSRPGTGNFPLEQYF. The CDR3 nucleotides are TGTGCCAGCAGCCGTCCCGGGACAGGGAACTTCCCTCTCGAGCAGTACTTC.